This TCR beta chain was documented in a study of T cells in Graves' hyperthyroidism and ophthalmopathy. Overall study findings and caveats: Most clonotypes expanded in thyroid above 0.001 were likewise present in blood.

TCR beta CDR3 regions were amplified from RNA transcripts. TCR CDR3 regions were first amplified by RT-PCR with HTBI primers. TCRdb reprocessed the multiplex PCR reads via MiXCR and lists one record per CDR3 protein. The sample lists 350,000 to 400,000 distinct CDR3 sequences, under 15% occurring once. The sample holds many counts of this clonotype. Its specificity is not known. Based on clinical symptoms, serum thyroxine and TRAb, thyroid ultrasound and orbital computed tomography, diagnoses were reached. Sequencing input: blood. This TCR was recovered from a woman younger than 45 with Graves' hyperthyroidism.

CDR3 bases: TGTGCCTGGAGTGGTACTCGGTACGAGCAGTACTTC. Translation: CAWSGTRYEQYF. The chain carries TRBV30 and TRBJ2-7; D remains unclear. This CDR3 is 12 amino acids long. Trimming took off 1 base at V and 4 bases at J, with 8 bases between the two ends. Germline V gene sequence: CDR1 GTSNPN, CDR2 SVGIG (reference sequence).